This T cell receptor beta chain emerged from a study of CD8 T cells in ankylosing spondylitis. Study results and limitations: Seven to nine highly homologous variants formed a TCR beta motif that appeared characteristic of ankylosing spondylitis blood. Within matched ankylosing spondylitis synovial fluid, disease-linked clones were reportedly significantly enriched. Before this, some motif variants had been reported in reactive arthritis synovial fluid and blood.

For this clonotype: As yet, its antigen is unknown.

The CDR3 consists of 14 residues. The V gene lost 0 bases and the J gene lost 3 bases, with 9 bases spanning the gap. Germline-derived CDR1 and CDR2 are DFQATT and SNEGSKA (reference sequence). TCRdb independently ran MiXCR on the 5' RACE reads; one entry per CDR3 protein. Altogether around 320,000 distinct CDR3 sequences are present, less than 25% being singletons, with the ten largest covering 3.5%. The sequence came from a female donor with ankylosing spondylitis or in good health (not recorded which). Sequencing was carried out using blood, either unsorted or a sorted T cell fraction (not recorded which). V usage is TRBV20-1 and J usage is TRBJ2-1; no definite D call. The CDR3 reads CSARDLGYYNEQFF. In nucleotides, the CDR3 is TGCAGTGCTAGAGATCTGGGGTACTACAATGAGCAGTTCTTC.